This T cell receptor (beta chain) was retrieved from a study of cytomegalovirus exposure and HLA in healthy donors. The study's findings and limits: Through in vitro validation, three CMV-associated chains were shown to be specific for CMV antigens. Earlier results showed most TCR beta V segments being productive about 87% or about 30% of the time. Roughly uniform depth of sequencing across donors was assumed in presence/absence analyses.

The donors, nominally healthy at sampling, likely had unrecorded immune exposures. The CDR3 extends over 13 amino acids. The V and J ends lost 6 bases and 3 bases respectively, with 11 bases between them. Germline loops: CDR1 KGHSH, CDR2 LQKENI. PCR involved 60 Vbeta and 13 Jbeta primers. TCRdb's copy holds only in-frame clones and misses some; the assay was immunoSEQ multiplex PCR. This table holds about 180,000 clones, approximately 80% found once. About this clone: Its target is not known.

The chain carries TRBV18 and TRBJ1-1, with D possibly TRBD1 on 6 matching bases. This sequence was found in a girl aged 10-17 years in good health and CMV-seropositive. The sample comprised PBMCs. CDR3 in DNA: TGTGCCAGCTCCCAAAAGGGGGACACTGAAGCTTTCTTT. This encodes CASSQKGDTEAFF.